This entry lists 4 T cell receptor beta chains sequenced from one sample in a study of shared clonotypes between healthy human individuals (dated by TCRdb to the early 2020s). The library was made by the immunoSEQ multiplex PCR assay. TCRdb holds this immuneACCESS table with in-frame rearrangements only. Some clones are missing; in checked studies, unresolved V genes explain under half, and the rest has no known cause. For this sample the table gives about 680,000 clones, of which about two thirds were detected only once. Of the sample, under 2% falls within the top ten clones. Material: memory CD4+ T cells sorted from blood. What this sample's cell subset or site label stands for: CD45RA-negative fraction. The receptors were sampled from a woman in her thirties in good health.

This clone was counted a few times. The V gene is TRBV25-1, the J gene TRBJ2-7; D not certain. Trimming pared 4 bases from V and 2 bases from J, leaving 3 bases between. This CDR3 is 11 amino acids long. Germline CDR1 MGHDK, CDR2 SYGVNS. The CDR3 is CASSGPYEQYF. The CDR3 DNA sequence: TGTGCCAGCAGTGGGCCCTACGAGCAGTACTTC.

V usage is TRBV10-3 and J usage is TRBJ2-5, with TRBD2 matching 10 bases. This CDR3 region has 15 residues. The trim removed 6 bases at V and 2 bases at J, leaving 6 bases unmatched. CDR1 is ENHRY and CDR2 is SYGVKD in the germline V gene. Here the CDR3 reads CAISKLAGRQETQYF. CDR3 bases: TGTGCCATCAGCAAACTAGCGGGAAGACAAGAGACCCAGTACTTC.

A few counts support this clone. The genes are TRBV5-4 and TRBJ2-5; 10 bases are shared with TRBD2. The CDR3 is made up of 15 amino acids. V was clipped by 4 bases and J by 6 bases; unmatched bases: 9. Germline CDR1 and CDR2: SGHNT and YYREEE (reference sequence). The CDR3 sequence: CASSPLAGDSQTQYF. CDR3 bases: TGTGCCAGCAGCCCCCTAGCGGGAGATTCGCAGACCCAGTACTTC.

The chain employs TRBV28 and TRBJ2-6; no firm D call. The CDR3 has 18 residues. CDR1 and CDR2 (germline): MDHEN, SYDVKM. Trimming cost V 4 bases and J 2 bases, with 18 bases left between them. CDR3 residues: CASSSFPQGWAGANVLTF. In DNA, the CDR3 is TGTGCCAGCAGTTCATTTCCCCAAGGGTGGGCTGGGGCCAACGTCCTGACTTTC.